A single sample is the source of the 8 T cell receptor beta chains below, sequenced in a study of T cells in Graves' hyperthyroidism and ophthalmopathy. TCR beta CDR3 sequences were amplified from RNA transcripts. The TCR CDR3 first-round RT-PCR relied on the HTBI primer set. MiXCR was run by TCRdb on the multiplex PCR reads, yielding one entry per CDR3 protein. The sample records more than 350,000 distinct CDR3 sequences, about 14% being singletons. The specimen was blood. These receptors came from a woman aged 30 to 39 with Graves' ophthalmopathy.

This clonotype has ten or more counts. The rearrangement joins TRBV3-1 to TRBJ2-1, with 12 bases lining up with TRBD2. Per the germline V gene, CDR1 is LGHDT and CDR2 is YNNKEL (reference sequence). This CDR3 is 18 amino acids long. V trimming: 3 bases; J trimming: 9 bases; junction bases outside the gene matches: 15. The CDR3 loop reads CASSQILLTSGGRSEQFF. The CDR3 region has the DNA TGTGCCAGCAGCCAGATCCTTCTTACTAGCGGGGGGAGGAGTGAGCAGTTCTTC.

This chain uses TRBV20-1 with TRBJ2-1; 14 positions agree with TRBD2. The CDR3 has 16 amino acids. CDR1 and CDR2 from the germline V gene are DFQATT and SNEGSKA (reference sequence). The V segment lost 3 bases and the J segment 4 bases; nucleotides outside the gene matches: 5. The CDR3 nucleotides read TGCAGTGCTAGTCGACTAGCGGGGGGGCAGTACAATGAGCAGTTCTTC. Its translation is CSASRLAGGQYNEQFF.

This clonotype showed up many times. The V and J genes are TRBV6-2 or TRBV6-3 and TRBJ1-5; possibly TRBD1 for D (5 bases). With 5 bases removed from V and 5 bases from J, the gap between germline ends came to 10 bases. CDR3 length: 13 residues. Germline-derived CDR1 and CDR2 are MNHEY and SVGEGT. The CDR3 sequence: CASSKLRDQPQHF. CDR3 in DNA: TGTGCCAGCAGTAAGCTCAGGGATCAGCCCCAGCATTTT.

This clonotype has ten or more counts. The chain has TRBV7-8 and TRBJ1-6, with D perhaps matching TRBD1 (5 bases). CDR3 length: 14 residues. Germline V gene data show CDR1 as SGHVS and CDR2 as FQNEAQ. V was cut by 5 bases and J by 8 bases, with 13 bases left in between. For the CDR3, the DNA is TGTGCCAGCAGCACCCAGTCGGGGGATTCACCCCTCCACTTT. This encodes CASSTQSGDSPLHF. The full variable domain, in which reference TRBV7-8 and TRBJ1-6 provide the parts outside the CDR3, is GAGVSQSPRYKVAKRGQDVALRCDPISGHVSLFWYQQALGQGPEFLTYFQNEAQLDKSGLPSDRFFAERPEGSVSTLKIQRTQQEDSAVYLCASSTQSGDSPLHFGNGTRLTVT.

In nucleotides, the CDR3 is TGTGCCAGCGGTGAAAGGGGACAGGGTTTAGGAGAGACCCAGTACTTC. This codes for CASGERGQGLGETQYF. This chain connects TRBV27 to TRBJ2-5, with 9 bases that match TRBD1. Germline CDR1 MNHEY, CDR2 SMNVEV (reference sequence). V shed 8 bases, J shed 4 bases, and the junction held 14 bases outside the gene matches. The CDR3 is 16 amino acids.

This clonotype was counted many times. V is TRBV28 and J is TRBJ2-3; D not certain. Trimming left V 3 bases short and J 9 bases short, with 4 bases between. The CDR3 consists of 10 residues. CDR1 is MDHEN and CDR2 is SYDVKM in the germline V gene. CDR3 amino acids: CASSFGTQYF. DNA of the CDR3: TGTGCCAGCAGTTTTGGGACGCAGTATTTT.

This clonotype was counted ten times or more. The gene calls are TRBV20-1 and TRBJ2-3; 8 bases are a match to TRBD2. The CDR3 extends over 15 amino acids. The germline V gene encodes CDR1 DFQATT and CDR2 SNEGSKA (reference sequence). J gave up 3 bases and V 1 base, and 6 bases lay outside the gene matches. The CDR3: CSARATGGRTDTQYF. The DNA of the CDR3 is TGCAGTGCTAGAGCAACGGGGGGGCGAACAGATACGCAGTATTTT.

This clonotype appeared many times. In DNA, the CDR3 is TGTGCCAGCAGCCAAGCCGATCTAGCGATCAATGAGCAGTTCTTC. It translates to CASSQADLAINEQFF. This chain uses TRBV3-1 with TRBJ2-1; D perhaps matches TRBD2 (6 bases). V lost 1 base to trimming and J lost 6 bases, with 13 bases between them. Germline CDR1 reads LGHDT; CDR2 reads YNNKEL (reference sequence). CDR3 length: 15 amino acids.